This T cell receptor beta chain came from a study of cytomegalovirus exposure and HLA in healthy donors (dated by TCRdb to about 2017). Regarding the research as a whole: In an earlier analysis of 550 to 750 of the donors, 276 Gb of sequence data and 117 million unique TCR beta sequences from about 179 million T cells were reported. An early release covering more than 500 HLA-typed donors comprised around 300 gigabases of sequencing data and 85 million or so unique TCR sequences. The genetic ancestry cluster associated with self-reported Caucasian donors included 70% to 85% of the approximately 400 genotyped donors. The study aimed to test whether signatures of past pathogen exposure could be identified by cataloging public T cell receptors. Using immunosequencing, the study profiled T cell repertoires from roughly 650 subjects and related those repertoires to cytomegalovirus serostatus. A separate validation cohort of roughly 110 different subjects was used in addition to the approximately 610-subject first cohort. To predict cytomegalovirus infection status, the study brought together high-throughput TCR immunosequencing, statistical association of individual TCRs with disease status, and machine learning. A later analysis re-analyzed previously published TCR beta repertoires from roughly 630 donors and added high-resolution HLA genotyping to study TCR occurrence patterns. Rather than drawing on any new phenotypic data, the later analysis identified candidate immune exposures from TCR beta sequences and the way those sequences occurred across donors. An earlier analysis of around 580 of the donors used high-throughput TCR beta sequencing to judge whether each TCR beta V gene segment behaved as functional or pseudogenic. Donor age, sex, ethnicity and CMV serostatus were collected together with the repertoire data. Genome-wide SNP genotypes for about 60% of the roughly 700 donors were used in a later genetic analysis, which treated that subset as a discovery cohort. All discovery cohort repertoires had been generated using a single sequencing platform. Class I and class II HLA loci were covered by the typing at four-digit resolution. Typing coverage varied by locus: 629-630 donors for A, B, C, DRB1 and DQB1; approximately 500 for DQA1; around 570 for DPA1; roughly 450 for DPB1. Because of strong linkage in the cohort, roughly five DR-DQ haplotypes were treated as single units for association and clustering. Among under 450 genotyped donors of the cohort, an average of 235,054 unique TCR beta nucleotide sequences were sequenced per donor, roughly 20% of them non-productive.

Library prep was done by the immunoSEQ multiplex PCR assay. For the multiplex PCR, a mixture combining 60 forward primers for TCR Vbeta segments and 13 reverse primers for TCR Jbeta segments was used. The CDR3 region of rearranged TCR beta genes was amplified from genomic DNA with a multiplex PCR assay. On the Illumina HiSeq System, the amplified TCR beta libraries were sequenced as 87-base-pair reads. For the original study's pipeline: Across the roughly 670 repertoires, a later analysis counted about 81 million unique TCR beta chains, roughly 11 million of which were shared by at least two donors. Raw reads were error-corrected and collapsed into unique sequences with a nearest-neighbor algorithm that merged closely related sequences to remove PCR and sequencing errors. Alignment of CDR3 sequences to IMGT reference sequences was used to assign V, D and J gene segments. Each retained sequence needed at least a six-nucleotide match to both a V gene segment and a J gene segment. Rearrangements were classified as productive when the CDR3 lacked stop codons and remained in frame with V and J, and all other rearrangements were classified as non-productive. CDR3 was defined by IMGT convention, running from the second conserved V-encoded cysteine to the conserved J-encoded phenylalanine. The earlier analysis of about 530 of the donors excluded any sequence lacking an unambiguous match to a single V gene segment. In an earlier analysis of 587 of the donors, a V segment was called functional when productive rearrangements were above 56.7%, and segregating when the standard deviation between donors exceeded 5%. To diagnose cytomegalovirus status from the catalog of TCR beta chain sequences, a statistical classification framework was built. In a later analysis, TCR nucleotide sequences were compared against IMGT/GENE-DB human TR gene sequences so that V and J genes could be assigned. Using the TCRdist pipeline, a later analysis assigned CDR3 sequences along with most-parsimonious VDJ recombination scenarios. A later analysis defined each TCR beta chain by its CDR3 amino acid sequence plus V-gene family, and excluded reads lacking a unique V-gene family. To address suspected cross-contamination and a sequencing artifact, a later analysis removed several hundred highly shared, low-generation-probability nucleotide sequences. In a later analysis, a clonal expansion index was calculated for each public chain from normalized within-repertoire ranks of inferred template counts. In a later analysis, generation probabilities were computed using a VDJ recombination model fitted to out-of-frame rearrangements, and the results were checked against IGoR. In a later analysis, TCR-TCR, TCR-HLA and TCR-CMV co-occurrence was scored with hypergeometric tests, and a repertoire-size bias correction was applied to TCR pairs. To estimate false discovery rates, a later analysis permuted the HLA or CMV assignments 20 times. In a later analysis, co-occurring TCRs were grouped using DBSCAN, with TCRdist sequence similarity added in when clustering inside HLA-allele-positive subsets. Repertoires with fewer than 30,000 or more than 120,000 public chains, plus five repertoires with anomalous nucleotide sharing, were excluded from co-occurrence clustering. TCRdb obtained this table from immuneACCESS and retained in-frame rearrangements with V and J assigned. These tables miss some clones; where compared with another copy, unresolved V genes account for less than half of the shortfall, and the remainder is unexplained. V, J and clone size derive from that table, while D and trimming were established from the DNA sequence. This sample's records show about 140,000 clones. 0.85% to 1% of the sample is taken by the ten largest.

Broad study findings and their caveats: Broadly in line with IMGT annotations, most TCR beta V segments showed up in productive rearrangements about 87% or about 30% of the time in an earlier analysis of approximately 640 of the donors. V-gene and J-gene trimming of TCR beta chains was associated with a missense DCLRE1C variant in a later genetic analysis, and the association was replicated in an independent cohort. A later analysis reported that several top co-occurrence clusters appeared linked to parvovirus B19, influenza, CMV and Epstein-Barr virus. A further reported finding was that TCR beta sequences accurately predicted the HLA-A and HLA-B alleles for most subjects in the first cohort. At a false discovery rate of 0.05, a later analysis linked 15,000 to 20,000 TCR beta sequences to specific HLA alleles. HLA typing was unavailable for some donors at each locus, so association tests used only the typed subset. In this cohort, only TCR beta chains were sequenced, and detectable features were limited by the absence of alpha or paired-chain data. A total of fewer than 200 TCR beta chains were listed by the study as associated with cytomegalovirus. When HLA alleles, especially DR and DQ, strongly co-occurred, attributing TCR associations to individual alleles was difficult. According to the authors, the approach could potentially be generalized to other disease states and immunological phenotypes. A later analysis found that TCR association rates varied across HLA loci, with DRB1 alleles showing the most associated TCRs and HLA-C alleles the fewest. According to a later analysis, most CMV-associated TCR beta chains appeared to be HLA-restricted, and the HLA associations seemed to be driven largely by CMV exposure. A cluster of highly shared sequence variants was judged likely to be a technical artifact of the sequencing pipeline. According to a later genetic analysis, donors in an Asian-associated ancestry cluster had fewer N-insertions in productive TCRs than the approximately 630-donor mean. Some IMGT-functional V segments, including TRBV6-2 and TRBV6-3, could not be distinguished by the 87-base-pair reads and were therefore excluded. Compared with equally common non-associated chains, HLA-associated TCR beta chains in a later analysis were more clonally expanded and had lower generation probabilities. Linkage disequilibrium might explain the correlated functional status among segregating V segments, but an unknown experimental factor could not be excluded. In both the original and validation cohorts, the classifier was reported to diagnose cytomegalovirus status with high specificity and sensitivity. Three of the identified cytomegalovirus-associated TCR beta chains were confirmed in vitro to be specific for cytomegalovirus antigens. Roughly uniform sequencing depth across donors was assumed in presence/absence analyses, although this assumption may not hold. Roughly 17 rarely observed V segments, including chromosome 9 orphons, were excluded from the earlier analysis of about 610 of the donors because counts were too low. CMV serostatus was the only immune exposure information available for the cohort. Across donors, most TCR sequences were observed very rarely, whereas some public TCRs were present in many individuals.

The cohort comprised 550 to 700 healthy bone marrow donors. All cohort members were sampled while nominally healthy, although unrecorded immune exposures were likely present. The donor tested CMV seronegative, placing the donor among the roughly 400 seronegative members of the cohort. Each donor provided a peripheral blood sample, and peripheral blood mononuclear cells were used for TCR beta sequencing. Genomic DNA extraction from the blood cell samples was performed with the Qiagen DNeasy Blood Extraction Kit. The CDR3 contains 14 residues, cysteine and phenylalanine counted. The kept DNA is CDR3 alone, 42 bases in frame from the first base. V lost 5 bases and J lost 0 bases; the stretch between them is 11 bases long. The CDR1 and CDR2 encoded by the germline V gene (reference sequence) are SGHKS and YYEKEE. Concerning this clone itself: It lacks a known antigen.

The TCR originated in a male donor in good health and CMV-seronegative. The chain is made from TRBV5-5 and TRBJ2-5, and TRBD2 may be the D gene, going by 5 matching bases. Sequences were obtained from PBMCs. CDR3 loop: CASSSPDYQETQYF. The nucleotide sequence reads TGTGCCAGCAGTTCCCCGGACTACCAAGAGACCCAGTACTTC.